The clone carrying this T cell receptor beta chain has just one count. This sample was taken from a study of blood T cell repertoires in COVID-19. The wider study: The United States, Italy and Spain were the sources of the acute and convalescent COVID-19 samples. The analysed material was cDNA or gDNA that came from T cells, B-cell-depleted T cells, or PBMCs.

V lost 5 bases, J lost 3 bases, and 4 bases stayed unmatched. CDR3 length: 13 residues. Germline CDR1 is SNHLY and CDR2 is FYNNEI. Data came from immunoSEQ multiplex PCR; TCRdb stores just in-frame clones and leaves some out. The sample lists a few hundred thousand clones, about 91% occurring once. The sample was peripheral blood. The rearrangement links TRBV2 to TRBJ2-7, with 7 bases matching TRBD1. The sequence was obtained from a person aged 18 to 29 with COVID-19, enrolled during active disease. The CDR3 DNA follows: TGTGCCAGCAGTCGACAGGGTTTCTACGAGCAGTACTTC. Its protein product is CASSRQGFYEQYF.